The TCR beta chain described here comes from a study of control samples from healthy donors and cancer patients. With V trimmed by 3 bases and J by 5 bases, 6 bases remained unmatched. The CDR3 sequence is 15 residues long. The germline V gene has CDR1 LNHDA and CDR2 SQIVND (reference sequence). Profiling relied on immunoSEQ multiplex PCR, and the TCRdb table lists in-frame clones only, not all of them. The sample carries about 85,000 clones, about nine tenths recorded once. Sequencing used blood. The sequence was obtained from a man between 45 and 60 years old in good health. This chain connects TRBV19 to TRBJ2-3, with 9 bases lining up with TRBD2. CDR3 sequence: CASSMGGGGVDTQYF. The DNA for the CDR3 is TGTGCCAGTAGTATGGGCGGGGGGGGTGTAGATACGCAGTATTTT.